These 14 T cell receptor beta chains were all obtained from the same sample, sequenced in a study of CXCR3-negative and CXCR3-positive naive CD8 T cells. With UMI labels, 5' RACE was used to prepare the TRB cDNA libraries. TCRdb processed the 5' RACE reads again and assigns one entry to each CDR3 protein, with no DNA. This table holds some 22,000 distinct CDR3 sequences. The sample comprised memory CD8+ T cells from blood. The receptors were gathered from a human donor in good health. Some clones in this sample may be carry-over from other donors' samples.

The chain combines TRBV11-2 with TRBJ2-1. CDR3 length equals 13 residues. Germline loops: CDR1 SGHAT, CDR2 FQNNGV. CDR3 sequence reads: CASNGLGYNEQFF.

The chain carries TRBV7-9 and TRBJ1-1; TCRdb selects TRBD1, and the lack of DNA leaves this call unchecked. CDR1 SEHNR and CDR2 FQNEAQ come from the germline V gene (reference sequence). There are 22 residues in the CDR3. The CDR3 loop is CASSLGGFRDSGDRGLNTEAFF.

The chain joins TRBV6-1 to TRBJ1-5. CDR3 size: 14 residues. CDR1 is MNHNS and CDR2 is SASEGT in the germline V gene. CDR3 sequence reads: CASSEGGGHQPQHF.

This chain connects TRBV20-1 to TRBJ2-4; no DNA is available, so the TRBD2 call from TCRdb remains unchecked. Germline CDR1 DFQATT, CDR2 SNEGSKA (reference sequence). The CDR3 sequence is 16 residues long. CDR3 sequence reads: CSARSSRRGAKNIQYF.

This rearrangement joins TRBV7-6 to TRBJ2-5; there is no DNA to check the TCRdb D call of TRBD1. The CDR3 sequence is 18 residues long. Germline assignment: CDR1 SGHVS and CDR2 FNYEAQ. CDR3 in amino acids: CASSSWDLTGRMTETQYF.

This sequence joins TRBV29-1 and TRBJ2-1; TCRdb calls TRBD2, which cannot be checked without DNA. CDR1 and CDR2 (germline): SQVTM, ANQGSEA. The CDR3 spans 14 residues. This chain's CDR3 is CSVEHPAGGNEQFF.

CDR3 sequence reads: CASTPRGVENSGNTIYF. The chain recombines TRBV19 with TRBJ1-3; TCRdb's assignment of TRBD1 cannot be checked, as there is no DNA. Germline assignment: CDR1 LNHDA and CDR2 SQIVND (reference sequence). The length of the CDR3 is 17 residues.

The CDR3 is CASSEAAGGPNEQFF. The V gene is TRBV6-1, the J gene TRBJ2-1; TCRdb proposes TRBD2, but this gene call is untestable without DNA. The germline V gene encodes CDR1 MNHNS and CDR2 SASEGT. The CDR3 contains 15 residues.

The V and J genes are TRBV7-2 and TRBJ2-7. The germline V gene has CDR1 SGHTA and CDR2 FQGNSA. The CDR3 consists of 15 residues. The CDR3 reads CASSQASVNSYEQYF.

CDR3: CSVELHPYERYF. The chain recombines TRBV29-1 with TRBJ2-7. CDR3 size: 12 residues. Germline CDR1 and CDR2: SQVTM and ANQGSEA.

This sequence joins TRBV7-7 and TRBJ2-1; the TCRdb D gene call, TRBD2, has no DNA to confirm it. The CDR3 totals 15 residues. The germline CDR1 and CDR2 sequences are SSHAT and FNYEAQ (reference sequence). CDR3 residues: CASSSGGTSGNEQFF.

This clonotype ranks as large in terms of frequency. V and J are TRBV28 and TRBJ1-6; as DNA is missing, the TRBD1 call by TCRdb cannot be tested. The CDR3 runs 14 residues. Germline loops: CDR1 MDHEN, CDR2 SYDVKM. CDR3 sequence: CASSFGQEDSPLHF.

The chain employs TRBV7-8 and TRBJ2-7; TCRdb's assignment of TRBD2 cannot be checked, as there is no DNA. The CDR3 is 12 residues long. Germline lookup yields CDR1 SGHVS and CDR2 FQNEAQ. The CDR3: CASVTRSHEQYF.

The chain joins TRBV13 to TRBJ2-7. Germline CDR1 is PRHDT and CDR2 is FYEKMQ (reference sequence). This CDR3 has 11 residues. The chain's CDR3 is CASSQGYEQYF.